This record covers a single T cell receptor delta chain. A read error likely explains this, since a far larger clone differs by one base. Germline V gene data show CDR1 as GEAIGNYY and CDR2 as EKD. The CDR3 is 14 amino acids. TCRdb re-identified clones in the RT-PCR reads via CATT. The sample has over 2,000 delta-chain clones; more than 1% are singletons. The sample belongs to a study of gamma-delta T cells after stem cell transplantation. The material sequenced was gamma-delta T cells. The sequence was obtained from a human donor. It is not recorded whose cells these are; they may come from a transplant donor. The J gene is TRDJ1, the V gene TRDV2, with 7 bases identical to TRDD3. The CDR3: CAYDSLLGKDKLIF. DNA of the CDR3: TGTGCCTATGACTCGTTACTGGGGAAAGATAAACTCATCTTT.